This T cell receptor beta chain was identified in a study of PD-L1 blockade in urothelial cancer. At the level of the study: Patients' prior chemotherapy regimens numbered 0 to 3. T cells numbered a median of about 150,000 in the blood samples. Study-wide findings and caveats: For durable-benefit patients, tumor-associated blood clones expanded more at 3 weeks.

Clones were sequenced by immunoSEQ multiplex PCR, and TCRdb holds only the in-frame ones, with some missing. The data hold 90,000 to 100,000 clones, with roughly 90% observed a single time. The CDR3 has 12 amino acids. With 4 bases removed from V and 0 bases from J, the gap between germline ends came to 5 bases. CDR1 is SGHKS, CDR2 YYEKEE, per germline (reference sequence). The time point denotes: pretreatment peripheral blood. The study collected 1 to 8 samples per patient, pretreatment and on-treatment. A note on this clone: What it recognizes is unknown.

The sequence came from a man aged 60 to 75 with urothelial cancer. This rearrangement joins TRBV5-5 to TRBJ2-7; D gene unclear. The source material was PBMCs, sampled around atezolizumab (anti-PD-L1) treatment. CDR3 residues: CASSASSYEQYF. The CDR3 DNA sequence: TGTGCCAGCAGCGCGAGCTCCTACGAGCAGTACTTC.